This T cell receptor (beta chain) was captured in a study of blood T cell repertoires in COVID-19. Whole-study context: Samples came from the United States, Italy and Spain, spanning acute and convalescent COVID-19. In each case, the material was cDNA or gDNA derived from T cells, B-cell-depleted T cells, or PBMCs.

Germline assignment: CDR1 SGHDN and CDR2 FVKESK. The V and J ends lost 1 base and 0 bases, in that order; junction bases with no gene match: 6. The CDR3 covers 17 residues. Methods used by the authors: Quantification of nucleated cells was approximated via reference gene primer amplification. The data were produced by immunoSEQ multiplex PCR, yet TCRdb's version contains in-frame clones alone and is incomplete. V and J calls and clone size are those listed in that table; D and trimming were worked out from the DNA. The repertoire holds 150,000 to 180,000 clones, with 80% to 90% as singletons. The genes are TRBV14 and TRBJ1-5; 7 nucleotides line up with TRBD1. Sequencing input: peripheral blood. The sequence derives from a woman aged 35 to 49 with acute or convalescent COVID-19. CDR3 DNA: TGTGCCAGCAGCCAAGCAGGGACAGACGATAGCAATCAGCCCCAGCATTTT. It specifies CASSQAGTDDSNQPQHF.